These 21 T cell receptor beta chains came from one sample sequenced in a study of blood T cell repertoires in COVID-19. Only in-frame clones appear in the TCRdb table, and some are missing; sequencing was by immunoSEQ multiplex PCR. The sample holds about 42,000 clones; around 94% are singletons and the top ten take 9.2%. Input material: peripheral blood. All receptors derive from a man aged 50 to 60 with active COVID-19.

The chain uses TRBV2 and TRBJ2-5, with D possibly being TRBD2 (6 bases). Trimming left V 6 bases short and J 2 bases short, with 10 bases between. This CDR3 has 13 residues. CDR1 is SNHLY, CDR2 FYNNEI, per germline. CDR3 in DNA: TGTGCCAGCAGAAGGGGACTGCAAGAGACCCAGTACTTC. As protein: CASRRGLQETQYF.

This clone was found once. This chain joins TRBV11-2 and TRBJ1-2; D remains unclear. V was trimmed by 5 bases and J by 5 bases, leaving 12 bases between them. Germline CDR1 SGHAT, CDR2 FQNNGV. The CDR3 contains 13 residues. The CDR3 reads CASSQQTSYGYTF. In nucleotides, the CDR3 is TGTGCCAGCAGCCAACAGACCTCGTATGGCTACACCTTC. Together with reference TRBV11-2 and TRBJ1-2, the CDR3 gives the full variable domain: EAGVAQSPRYKIIEKRQSVAFWCNPISGHATLYWYQQILGQGPKLLIQFQNNGVVDDSQLPKDRFSAERLKGVDSTLKIQPAKLEDSAVYLCASSQQTSYGYTFGSGTRLTVV.

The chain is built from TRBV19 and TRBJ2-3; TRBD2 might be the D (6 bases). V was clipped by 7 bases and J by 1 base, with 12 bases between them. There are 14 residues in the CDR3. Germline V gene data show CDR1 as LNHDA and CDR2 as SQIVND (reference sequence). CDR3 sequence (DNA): TGTGCCAGTACGGCGGGACTTCGCACAGATACGCAGTATTTT. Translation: CASTAGLRTDTQYF. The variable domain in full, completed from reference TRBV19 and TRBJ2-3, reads DGGITQSPKYLFRKEGQNVTLSCEQNLNHDAMYWYRQDPGQGLRLIYYSQIVNDFQKGDIAEGYSVSREKKESFPLTVTSAQKNPTAFYLCASTAGLRTDTQYFGPGTRLTVL.

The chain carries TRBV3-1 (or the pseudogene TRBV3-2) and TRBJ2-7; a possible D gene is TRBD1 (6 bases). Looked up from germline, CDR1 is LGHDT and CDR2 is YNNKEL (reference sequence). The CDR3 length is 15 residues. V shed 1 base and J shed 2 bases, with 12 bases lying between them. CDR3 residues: CASSQGPGETYEQYF. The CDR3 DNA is TGTGCCAGCAGCCAAGGGCCAGGGGAAACCTACGAGCAGTACTTC.

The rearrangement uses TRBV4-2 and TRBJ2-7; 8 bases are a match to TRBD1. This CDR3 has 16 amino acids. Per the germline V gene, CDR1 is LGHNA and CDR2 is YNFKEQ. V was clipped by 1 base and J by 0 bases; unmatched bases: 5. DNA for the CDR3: TGTGCCAGCAGCCAAGTTGGGGGACAGGCCTCCTACGAGCAGTACTTC. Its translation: CASSQVGGQASYEQYF.

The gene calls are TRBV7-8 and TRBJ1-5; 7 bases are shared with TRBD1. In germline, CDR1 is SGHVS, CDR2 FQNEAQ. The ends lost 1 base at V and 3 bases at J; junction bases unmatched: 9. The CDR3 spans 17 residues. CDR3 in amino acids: CASSLVTGAAINQPQHF. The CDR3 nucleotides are TGTGCCAGCAGCTTAGTAACAGGGGCCGCCATCAATCAGCCCCAGCATTTT. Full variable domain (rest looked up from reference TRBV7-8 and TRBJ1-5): GAGVSQSPRYKVAKRGQDVALRCDPISGHVSLFWYQQALGQGPEFLTYFQNEAQLDKSGLPSDRFFAERPEGSVSTLKIQRTQQEDSAVYLCASSLVTGAAINQPQHFGDGTRLSIL.

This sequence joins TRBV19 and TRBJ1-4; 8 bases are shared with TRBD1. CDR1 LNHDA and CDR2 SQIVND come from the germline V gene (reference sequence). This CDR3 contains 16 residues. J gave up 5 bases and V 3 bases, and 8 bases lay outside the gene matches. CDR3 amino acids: CASSISPTGVNEKLFF. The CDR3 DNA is TGTGCCAGTAGTATCTCTCCGACAGGGGTGAATGAAAAACTGTTTTTT.

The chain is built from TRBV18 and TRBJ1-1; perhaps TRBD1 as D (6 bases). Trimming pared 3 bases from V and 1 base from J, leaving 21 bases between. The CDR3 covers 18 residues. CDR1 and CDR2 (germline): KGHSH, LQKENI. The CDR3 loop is CASSPRPQTQGQNTEAFF. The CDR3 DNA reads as TGTGCCAGCTCACCTCGGCCCCAAACCCAGGGGCAGAACACTGAAGCTTTCTTT. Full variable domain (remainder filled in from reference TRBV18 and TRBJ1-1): NAGVMQNPRHLVRRRGQEARLRCSPMKGHSHVYWYRQLPEEGLKFMVYLQKENIIDESGMPKERFSAEFPKEGPSILRIQQVVRGDSAAYFCASSPRPQTQGQNTEAFFGQGTRLTVV.

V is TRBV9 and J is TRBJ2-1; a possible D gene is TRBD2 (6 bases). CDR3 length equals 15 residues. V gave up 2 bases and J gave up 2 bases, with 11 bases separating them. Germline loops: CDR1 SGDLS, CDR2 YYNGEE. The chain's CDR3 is CASSVVSGAYNEQFF. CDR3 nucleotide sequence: TGTGCCAGCAGCGTTGTCTCGGGGGCCTACAATGAGCAGTTCTTC.

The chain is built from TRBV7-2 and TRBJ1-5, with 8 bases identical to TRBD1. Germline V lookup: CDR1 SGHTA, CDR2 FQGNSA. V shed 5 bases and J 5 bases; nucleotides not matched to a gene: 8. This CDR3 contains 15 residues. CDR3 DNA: TGTGCCAGCAGCCCCGGGACAGGACTTTATCAGCCCCAGCATTTT. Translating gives CASSPGTGLYQPQHF.

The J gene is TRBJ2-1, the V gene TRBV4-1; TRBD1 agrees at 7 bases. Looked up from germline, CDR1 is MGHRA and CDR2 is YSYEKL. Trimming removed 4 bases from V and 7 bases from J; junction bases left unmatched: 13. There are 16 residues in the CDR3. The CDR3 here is CASSLQGPPLGNEQFF. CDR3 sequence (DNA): TGCGCCAGCAGCCTACAGGGGCCACCGCTGGGGAATGAGCAGTTCTTC.

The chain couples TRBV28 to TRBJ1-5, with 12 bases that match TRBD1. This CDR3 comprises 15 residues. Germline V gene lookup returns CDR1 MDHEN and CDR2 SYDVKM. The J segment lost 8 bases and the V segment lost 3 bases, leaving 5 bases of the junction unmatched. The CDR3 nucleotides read TGTGCCAGCAGTTTGGGAGGGACAGGGGGCAAGCCCCAGCATTTT. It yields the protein CASSLGGTGGKPQHF.

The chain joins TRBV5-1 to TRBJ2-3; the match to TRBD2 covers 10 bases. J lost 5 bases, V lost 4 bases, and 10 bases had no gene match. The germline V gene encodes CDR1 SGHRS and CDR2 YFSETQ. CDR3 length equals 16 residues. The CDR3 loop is CASSRMVAGGRDTQYF. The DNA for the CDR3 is TGCGCCAGCAGCCGGATGGTAGCGGGAGGTCGAGATACGCAGTATTTT.

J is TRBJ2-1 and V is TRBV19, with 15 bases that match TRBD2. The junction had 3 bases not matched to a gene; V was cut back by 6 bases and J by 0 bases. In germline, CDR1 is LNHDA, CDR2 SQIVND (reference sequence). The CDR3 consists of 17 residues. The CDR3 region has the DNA TGTGCCAGTAGCGGGACTAGCGGGAGGTTCTCCTACAATGAGCAGTTCTTC. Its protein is CASSGTSGRFSYNEQFF.

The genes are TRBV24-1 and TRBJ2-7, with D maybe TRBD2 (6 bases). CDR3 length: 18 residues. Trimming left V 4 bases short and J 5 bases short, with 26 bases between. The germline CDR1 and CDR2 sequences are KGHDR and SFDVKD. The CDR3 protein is CATSDPRRGAGKTHEQYF. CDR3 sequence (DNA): TGTGCCACCAGTGACCCCCGCCGCGGGGCAGGGAAGACCCACGAGCAGTACTTC.

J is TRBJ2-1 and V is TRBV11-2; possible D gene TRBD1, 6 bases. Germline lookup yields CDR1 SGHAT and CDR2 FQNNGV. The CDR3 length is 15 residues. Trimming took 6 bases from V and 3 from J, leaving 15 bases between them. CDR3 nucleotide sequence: TGTGCCAGCAGACCGGACAGCCCCCACTACAATGAGCAGTTCTTC. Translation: CASRPDSPHYNEQFF. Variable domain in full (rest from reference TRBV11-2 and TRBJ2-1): EAGVAQSPRYKIIEKRQSVAFWCNPISGHATLYWYQQILGQGPKLLIQFQNNGVVDDSQLPKDRFSAERLKGVDSTLKIQPAKLEDSAVYLCASRPDSPHYNEQFFGPGTRLTVL.

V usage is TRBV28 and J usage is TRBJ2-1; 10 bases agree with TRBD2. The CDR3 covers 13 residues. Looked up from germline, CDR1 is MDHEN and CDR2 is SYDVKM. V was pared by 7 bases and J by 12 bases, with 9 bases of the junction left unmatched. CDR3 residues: CASTKTSGRGQFF. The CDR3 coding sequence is TGTGCCAGCACAAAAACCAGCGGGAGGGGGCAGTTCTTC.

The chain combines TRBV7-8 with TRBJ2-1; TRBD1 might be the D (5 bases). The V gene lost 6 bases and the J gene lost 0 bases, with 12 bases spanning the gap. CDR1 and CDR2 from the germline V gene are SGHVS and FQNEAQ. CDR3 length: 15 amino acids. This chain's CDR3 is CASRQDPSSYNEQFF. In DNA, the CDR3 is TGTGCCAGCAGACAGGACCCGAGCTCCTACAATGAGCAGTTCTTC.

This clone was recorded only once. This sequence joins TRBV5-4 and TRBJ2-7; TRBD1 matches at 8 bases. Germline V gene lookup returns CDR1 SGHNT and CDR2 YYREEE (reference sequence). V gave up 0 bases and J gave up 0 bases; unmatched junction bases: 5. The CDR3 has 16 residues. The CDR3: CASSLAPRGLSYEQYF. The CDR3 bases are TGTGCCAGCAGCTTGGCCCCCAGGGGGCTCTCCTACGAGCAGTACTTC.

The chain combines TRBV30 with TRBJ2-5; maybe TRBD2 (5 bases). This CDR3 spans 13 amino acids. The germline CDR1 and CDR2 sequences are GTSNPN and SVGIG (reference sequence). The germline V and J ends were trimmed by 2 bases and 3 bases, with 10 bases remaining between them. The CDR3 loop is CAWSRGGEETQYF. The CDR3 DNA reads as TGTGCCTGGAGTCGCGGAGGAGAAGAGACCCAGTACTTC.

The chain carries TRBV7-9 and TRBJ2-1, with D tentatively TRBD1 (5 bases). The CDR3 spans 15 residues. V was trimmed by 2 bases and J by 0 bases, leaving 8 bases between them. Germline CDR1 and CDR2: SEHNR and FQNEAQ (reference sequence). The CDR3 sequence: CASSLQGNSYNEQFF. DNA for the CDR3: TGTGCCAGCAGCTTACAGGGAAACTCCTACAATGAGCAGTTCTTC.